These 22 T cell receptor beta chains were sequenced from one sample in a study of cytotoxic CD8 clonotypes in ibrutinib-treated CLL. Assay used: immunoSEQ multiplex PCR; TCRdb lists only in-frame clones, some missing. The data hold some 65,000 clones, with 45% to 65% observed a single time. The sequenced sample was PBMCs, obtained after 12 months of ibrutinib treatment. Source of these receptors: a human donor with chronic lymphocytic leukemia.

This clone was detected a few times. V usage is TRBV2 and J usage is TRBJ2-7; tentative D call: TRBD2 (6 bases). V lost 4 bases and J lost 4, with 11 bases in between. Germline V CDR1 and CDR2: SNHLY, FYNNEI. The CDR3 length is 13 residues. The CDR3 DNA reads as TGTGCCAGCAGTGTTGGAGGGGAGTACGAGCAGTACGTC. Its protein is CASSVGGEYEQYV.

This clone is labeled as medium-sized. The genes are TRBV28 and TRBJ1-2; D perhaps matches TRBD1 (5 bases). The germline V gene has CDR1 MDHEN and CDR2 SYDVKM. The CDR3 length is 14 residues. V gave up 6 bases and J gave up 2 bases, with 13 bases separating them. CDR3 protein: CASSRAWGNYGYTF. CDR3 DNA sequence: TGTGCCAGCAGCCGCGCCTGGGGGAACTATGGCTACACCTTC.

The J gene is TRBJ2-7, the V gene TRBV2; TRBD2 is a possible D gene (7 bases). The length of the CDR3 is 13 residues. CDR1 is SNHLY, CDR2 FYNNEI, per germline. Trimming removed 8 bases at V and 2 bases at J, with 13 bases between. The CDR3 loop is CASRSGGAYEQYV. Here the CDR3 DNA reads TGTGCCAGCCGGTCGGGGGGCGCCTACGAGCAGTACGTC.

The gene calls are TRBV7-9 and TRBJ2-5; D possibly corresponds to TRBD2 (5 bases). V was shortened by 5 bases and J by 5 bases, with 12 bases between the two germline ends. Germline-derived CDR1 and CDR2 are SEHNR and FQNEAQ (reference sequence). This CDR3 is 13 amino acids long. The CDR3 sequence is CASSLLETETQYF. In DNA, the CDR3 is TGTGCCAGCAGCCTACTAGAAACGGAGACCCAGTACTTC.

The rearrangement uses TRBV28 and TRBJ2-7; tentative D call: TRBD1 (6 bases). The CDR3 sequence is 13 residues long. Germline V gene sequence: CDR1 MDHEN, CDR2 SYDVKM. With 8 bases removed from V and 6 bases from J, the gap between germline ends came to 17 bases. CDR3 sequence reads: CASGVYGDTEQYV. In DNA form, the CDR3 reads TGTGCCAGCGGAGTTTATGGGGACACCGAGCAGTACGTC.

This clone is judged medium-sized. The chain combines TRBV7-2 with TRBJ2-7; 7 bases fit TRBD2. The CDR3 contains 13 residues. V lost 3 bases, J lost 6 bases, and 5 bases stayed unmatched. In germline, CDR1 is SGHTA, CDR2 FQGNSA. The CDR3: CASSLLTGGEQYF. The CDR3 nucleotides read TGTGCCAGCAGCTTGTTAACGGGAGGCGAGCAGTACTTC. Together with reference TRBV7-2 and TRBJ2-7, the CDR3 gives the full variable domain: GAGVSQSPSNKVTEKGKDVELRCDPISGHTALYWYRQSLGQGLEFLIYFQGNSAPDKSGLPSDRFSAERTGGSVSTLTIQRTQQEDSAVYLCASSLLTGGEQYFGPGTRLTVT.

The chain joins TRBV5-1 to TRBJ2-5, with 15 bases aligning to TRBD2. Germline V gene sequence: CDR1 SGHRS, CDR2 YFSETQ. The CDR3 is made up of 16 amino acids. V lost 4 bases and J lost 5; bases outside the gene matches: 6. This CDR3 is CASSTGLAGGRETQYF. CDR3 nucleotide sequence: TGCGCCAGCAGCACAGGACTAGCGGGAGGGAGGGAGACCCAGTACTTC.

The chain uses TRBV5-1 and TRBJ1-2; tentative D call: TRBD1 (5 bases). CDR3 length: 15 residues. Trimming stripped 3 bases from V and 4 bases from J, with 16 bases between. Germline V gene lookup returns CDR1 SGHRS and CDR2 YFSETQ. CDR3 DNA sequence: TGCGCCAGCAGCTCCGGACGCACCGGGGGCTATGGCTACACCTTC. This codes for CASSSGRTGGYGYTF. The full variable domain, in which reference TRBV5-1 and TRBJ1-2 provide the parts outside the CDR3, is KAGVTQTPRYLIKTRGQQVTLSCSPISGHRSVSWYQQTPGQGLQFLFEYFSETQRNKGNFPGRFSGRQFSNSRSEMNVSTLELGDSALYLCASSSGRTGGYGYTFGSGTRLTVV.

This sequence joins TRBV5-4 and TRBJ2-1; perhaps TRBD1 as D (6 bases). The CDR3 totals 15 residues. The germline V gene encodes CDR1 SGHNT and CDR2 YYREEE (reference sequence). Trimming took 3 bases from V and 6 from J, leaving 16 bases between them. This CDR3 is CASSSRQVGINEQFF. CDR3 bases: TGTGCCAGCAGCTCAAGACAGGTTGGGATCAATGAGCAGTTCTTC.

As to this clone: Other DNA sequences in the same sample also yield this CDR3. The chain employs TRBV28 and TRBJ2-7; D might be TRBD1 (5 bases). The CDR3 loop spans 11 amino acids. Trimming stripped 6 bases from V and 4 bases from J, with 7 bases between. Germline CDR1 is MDHEN and CDR2 is SYDVKM. CDR3 coding DNA: TGTGCCAGCAGGGACATATACGAGCAGTACTTC. Protein sequence: CASRDIYEQYF.

The V call is TRBV28, the J call TRBJ1-4; 11 bases map to TRBD1. This CDR3 is 18 amino acids long. Germline V gives CDR1 MDHEN, CDR2 SYDVKM. The V gene end was trimmed by 4 bases and the J gene end by 7 bases; junction bases not matched to a gene: 14. CDR3 loop: CASSSSPAAGTGGEKLFF. For the CDR3, the DNA is TGTGCCAGCAGTTCCTCCCCCGCCGCCGGGACAGGGGGTGAAAAACTGTTTTTT.

Note on this clone: A junction end diverges from the germline sequence, so it may reflect a read error. The gene calls are TRBV6-1 and TRBJ2-7; D is uncertain. The CDR3 runs 15 residues. Germline CDR1 and CDR2: MNHNS and SASEGT. The CDR3 loop reads CASNERSEYSYEQYF. CDR3 bases: TGTGCTAGCAACGAGAGAAGCGAGTACTCCTACGAGCAGTACTTC.

The chain recombines TRBV6-4 with TRBJ2-1, with a tentative D call TRBD1 (5 bases). Germline V gives CDR1 MRHNA, CDR2 SNTAGT. Trimming left V 3 bases short and J 5 bases short, with 11 bases between. This CDR3 is built from 14 residues. The CDR3 DNA reads TGTGCCAGCAGTGAAACAGGTCTCCACAATGAGCAGTTCTTC. It codes for CASSETGLHNEQFF.

This chain uses TRBV6-1 with TRBJ1-6; D call uncertain. The germline V gene encodes CDR1 MNHNS and CDR2 SASEGT. The CDR3 is made up of 15 amino acids. The V and J ends lost 5 bases and 7 bases respectively, with 15 bases between them. DNA for the CDR3: TGTGCCAGCAGTCCCGGGGAGGAGCGGAATTCACCCCTCCACTTT. Amino acids: CASSPGEERNSPLHF.

This clone was detected a few times. The chain combines TRBV30 with TRBJ1-2; D is uncertain. The CDR3 spans 11 residues. The V end was cut by 3 bases, the J end by 6 bases, with 8 bases between. Germline V gene lookup returns CDR1 GTSNPN and CDR2 SVGIG (reference sequence). The CDR3 DNA reads as TGTGCCTGGAGAGGCTGGCATGGCTACACCTTC. It translates to CAWRGWHGYTF. The complete variable domain, with remaining parts taken from reference TRBV30 and TRBJ1-2, reads SQTIHQWPATLVQPVGSPLSLECTVEGTSNPNLYWYRQAAGRGLQLLFYSVGIGQISSEVPQNLSASRPQDRQFILSSKKLLLSDSGFYLCAWRGWHGYTFGSGTRLTVV.

This clone was found a few times. The rearrangement links TRBV7-2 to TRBJ2-1; D is undetermined. This CDR3 has 15 residues. The germline CDR1 and CDR2 sequences are SGHTA and FQGNSA. Trimming took off 9 bases at V and 9 bases at J, with 24 bases between the two ends. CDR3 protein: CASSGNIRSVGEQFF. The DNA of the CDR3 is TGTGCCAGTAGTGGAAACATACGTAGTGTTGGTGAGCAGTTCTTC.

This chain's CDR3 is CATSRVRNTEAFF. DNA for the CDR3: TGTGCCACCAGCAGAGTGCGGAACACTGAAGCTTTCTTT. V is TRBV15 and J is TRBJ1-1; D is undetermined. The V end lost 1 base, the J end lost 1 base, and 4 bases lay between the germline ends. The germline V gene encodes CDR1 LNHNV and CDR2 YYDKDF (reference sequence). The CDR3 runs 13 residues. The complete variable domain, with remaining parts taken from reference TRBV15 and TRBJ1-1, reads DAMVIQNPRYQVTQFGKPVTLSCSQTLNHNVMYWYQQKSSQAPKLLFHYYDKDFNNEADTPDNFQSRRPNTSFCFLDIRSPGLGDTAMYLCATSRVRNTEAFFGQGTRLTVV.

V gene TRBV27 combines with J gene TRBJ2-7, with 7 bases fitting TRBD1. Germline V CDR1 and CDR2: MNHEY, SMNVEV (reference sequence). With V trimmed by 8 bases and J by 5 bases, 9 bases remained unmatched. The CDR3 has 13 amino acids. The chain's CDR3 is CASGRGTVNEQYF. As DNA, the CDR3 is TGTGCCAGCGGGCGTGGGACAGTTAACGAGCAGTACTTC.

This clone has more than one count but fewer than ten. This chain joins TRBV9 and TRBJ2-2; no firm D call. V was shortened by 2 bases and J by 1 base, with 6 bases between the two germline ends. This CDR3 spans 14 amino acids. Per the germline V gene, CDR1 is SGDLS and CDR2 is YYNGEE. CDR3 region: CASSVGQNTGELFF. In nucleotides, the CDR3 is TGTGCCAGCAGCGTTGGTCAGAACACCGGGGAGCTGTTTTTT. Based on the CDR3 plus reference TRBV9 and TRBJ2-2, the full variable domain is DSGVTQTPKHLITATGQRVTLRCSPRSGDLSVYWYQQSLDQGLQFLIQYYNGEERAKGNILERFSAQQFPDLHSELNLSSLELGDSALYFCASSVGQNTGELFFGEGSRLTVL.

The chain uses TRBV7-2 and TRBJ1-5; maybe TRBD1 (5 bases). The V end lost 1 base, the J end lost 6 bases, and 13 bases lay between the germline ends. This CDR3 is built from 15 residues. From germline, CDR1 is SGHTA and CDR2 FQGNSA. For the CDR3, the DNA is TGTGCCAGCAGCTTAGGGTCTGGGGGTAGTCAGCCCCAGCATTTT. Its translation is CASSLGSGGSQPQHF.

This clone was seen a few times. The CDR3 is CASSRGTVNEQFF. CDR3 in DNA: TGTGCCAGCAGCCGAGGGACTGTGAATGAGCAGTTCTTC. This chain joins TRBV7-8 and TRBJ2-1; D possibly corresponds to TRBD2 (6 bases). Germline CDR1 and CDR2: SGHVS and FQNEAQ. V lost 5 bases and J lost 7, with 12 bases in between. The CDR3 consists of 13 residues.

The rearrangement joins TRBV14 to TRBJ2-2; D gene ambiguous. With 7 bases removed from V and 3 bases from J, the gap between germline ends came to 9 bases. The CDR3 sequence is 13 residues long. CDR1 is SGHDN and CDR2 is FVKESK in the germline V gene. CDR3 residues: CASNMKDTGELFF. The CDR3 DNA sequence: TGTGCCAGCAACATGAAGGACACCGGGGAGCTGTTTTTT.